A single count supports the clone carrying this TCR beta chain. Its specificity is not known. TCRdb keeps only in-frame clones here, not all; method: immunoSEQ multiplex PCR. The data show around 230,000 clones, approximately 83% seen once. The data were taken from a study of cytomegalovirus exposure and HLA in healthy donors. Overall study: The same platform as the approximately 670 first-cohort repertoires was used for the roughly 130 validation repertoires, a later analysis reported.

The CDR3 runs to 12 residues. Looked up from germline, CDR1 is SGHDT and CDR2 is YYEEEE. Trimming pared 4 bases from V and 9 bases from J, leaving 11 bases between. Findings and limits, study-wide: First-cohort TCR clusters were later found to tend to co-occur in the roughly 130 validation repertoires. Some TCR beta chains (164 of them) were listed as cytomegalovirus-associated.

This clonotype was obtained from a woman between 25 and 40 years old in good health and CMV-seropositive. The specimen sequenced was PBMCs. The V gene is TRBV5-6, the J gene TRBJ2-4; D not certain. CDR3 amino acids: CASSREVGIQYF. CDR3 sequence (DNA): TGTGCCAGCAGCCGCGAGGTCGGCATTCAGTACTTC.